Reported below is one TCR beta chain. These data come from a study of blood T cell repertoires in COVID-19. Sequenced by immunoSEQ multiplex PCR; TCRdb stores in-frame clones only, minus some. The sample records around 130,000 clones, approximately 85% being singletons. This CDR3 contains 15 residues. J lost 3 bases, V lost 6 bases, and 4 bases had no gene match. Germline V gene lookup returns CDR1 WSHSY and CDR2 SAAADI. This clonotype was sampled from a woman in her fifties or sixties with acute COVID-19. This sequence joins TRBV10-2 and TRBJ2-1, with 11 nucleotides matching TRBD2. The sequenced sample was PBMCs or T cells enriched from blood (not recorded which). CDR3 protein: CASSATSGSYNEQFF. CDR3 DNA: TGCGCCAGCAGCGCTACTAGCGGGAGCTACAATGAGCAGTTCTTC.